This TCR beta chain derives from a study of shared clonotypes between healthy human individuals. Regarding the study as a whole: Represented diversity (both genetic and exposure-history) was limited by the small number of donors.

This CDR3 is 15 amino acids long. Germline CDR1 and CDR2: SEHNR and FQNEAQ (reference sequence). Between the trimmed V and J ends, which lost 5 bases and 0 bases, there was a span of 10 bases. Over several immunoSEQ plates, each subset's genomic DNA was distributed in even portions. TCRdb keeps only in-frame clones here, not all; method: immunoSEQ multiplex PCR. In the table there are 600,000 to 750,000 clones, roughly 91% of which are singletons. As concerns this clone: Its antigen remains unidentified.

What was sequenced was memory CD8+ T cells from PBMCs. Described subset: CD45RO+ cells pooled with CCR7-negative TemRA cells. The chain combines TRBV7-9 with TRBJ1-4; D gene unclear. This receptor was identified in a young man in good health. Some clones in this sample may be carry-over from other donors' samples. CDR3 in DNA: TGTGCCAGCAGCCCAACCGTAACAACTAATGAAAAACTGTTTTTT. Encoded protein: CASSPTVTTNEKLFF.